A selection of T cell receptor beta chains follows, all from one sample in a study of T cell repertoires in cytomegalovirus infection. Each CDR3 protein is one row after TCRdb ran MiXCR on the reads. The sample includes 350,000 to 550,000 distinct CDR3 sequences, 31% of them seen just once. Sequenced input: PBMCs. The receptors were sampled from a human donor in good health (CMV status not recorded). Some clones in this sample may be carry-over from other donors' samples. CDR3s include the opening cysteine and the closing phenylalanine or tryptophan. The D gene is left open where the match is weak. A row's size may be missing; if present it is once, few, many or a size class.

CDR3 length | J gene | D gene | V gene | clone size | CDR3 DNA | CDR3 protein
13 | TRBJ2-1 | . | TRBV11-1 | few | TGTGCCAGCAGCTTAGAACACAACAATGAGCAGTTCTTC | CASSLEHNNEQFF
19 | TRBJ2-7 | TRBD1 | TRBV27 | many | TGTGCCAGCAGTCCGGGACAGGGGAGGGGTTGGGTAGGTGACTACGAGCAGTACTTC | CASSPGQGRGWVGDYEQYF
18 | TRBJ2-3 | TRBD1 | TRBV7-8 | many | TGTGCCAGCAGGCCTACAGGGGGCCCCGGGACTCGCCCAGATACGCAGTATTTT | CASRPTGGPGTRPDTQYF
17 | TRBJ2-2 | . | TRBV5-5 | . | TGTGCCAGCACCCTTAGGGTTCTCATGCCCAACACCGGGGAGCTGTTTTTT | CASTLRVLMPNTGELFF
15 | TRBJ2-3 | TRBD2 | TRBV5-5 | few | TGTGCCAGCAGTTTACTAGCGGGGGAGACAGATACGCAGTATTTT | CASSLLAGETDTQYF
16 | TRBJ1-1 | . | TRBV7-6 | . | TGTGCCAGCAGCTTAAAGGACCTGGGCGGAGGGGCTGAAGCTTTCTTT | CASSLKDLGGGAEAFF
16 | TRBJ1-6 | . | TRBV2 | . | TGTGCCAGCAGGGCACGACAGGACTCCTATAATTCACCCCTCCACTTT | CASRARQDSYNSPLHF
13 | TRBJ1-4 | . | TRBV7-6 | few | TGTGCCAGCAGCTTGAGGACAGCCGAAAAACTGTTTTTT | CASSLRTAEKLFF
17 | TRBJ2-1 | TRBD2 | TRBV15 | . | TGTGCCACCAGCAGAGCTAGCGGGGGGGCGGGTTACAATGAGCAGTTCTTC | CATSRASGGAGYNEQFF
18 | TRBJ1-2 | . | TRBV28 | . | TGTGCCAGCTTAACCCCCCTAGGAACAGAACCTACTAACTATGGCTACACCTTC | CASLTPLGTEPTNYGYTF
13 | TRBJ2-1 | TRBD2 | TRBV6-1 | few | TGTGCCAGCACGCCAGGGACTATGAATGAGCAGTTCTTC | CASTPGTMNEQFF
14 | TRBJ1-4 | . | TRBV27 | few | TGTGCCAGCAGTTTGGGCCCCCGGAGCGAAAAACTGTTTTTT | CASSLGPRSEKLFF
13 | TRBJ1-1 | . | TRBV19 | . | TGTGCCAGTAGTATCCGGGGGAAAGGTTTGGCTTTCTTT | CASSIRGKGLAFF
16 | TRBJ1-2 | TRBD1 | TRBV5-1 | . | TGCGCCAGCAGCCCGGGACAGGGGGCTTTCGGCTATGGCTACACCTTC | CASSPGQGAFGYGYTF
16 | TRBJ1-1 | TRBD1 | TRBV12-3/TRBV12-4 | many | TGTGCCAGCAGTTTTGGGACAGGGAGTCGGAACACTGAAGCTTTCTTT | CASSFGTGSRNTEAFF
16 | TRBJ1-5 | . | TRBV27 | . | TGTGCCAGCGGCCCCCTGAGCGGGGTTGGAAATCAGCCCCAGCATTTT | CASGPLSGVGNQPQHF
15 | TRBJ2-5 | TRBD2 | TRBV12-3/TRBV12-4 | once | TGTGCCCGCAGCCGAGGGCTAGCGGTCCAAGAGACCCAGTACTTC | CARSRGLAVQETQYF
16 | TRBJ2-7 | . | TRBV7-2 | many | TGTGCCAGCAGCTTAGCCCTGGGGTCGGAGAGGTACGAGCAGTACTTC | CASSLALGSERYEQYF
16 | TRBJ1-4 | . | TRBV7-9 | . | TGTGCAAGCAGCTTAGCGCGGGTACCGTCTAATGAAAAACTGTTTTTT | CASSLARVPSNEKLFF
16 | TRBJ2-3 | TRBD1 | TRBV7-2 | . | TGTGCCAGCAGCATACGCCGGACAGGAGTCACAGATCCGCAGTATTTT | CASSIRRTGVTDPQYF
16 | TRBJ1-1 | . | TRBV7-9 | . | TGTGCCAGCAGCCCCCCACGGGGGGCATTGGACACTGAAGCTTTCTTT | CASSPPRGALDTEAFF
13 | TRBJ1-2 | . | TRBV12-3/TRBV12-4 | few | TGTGCCAGCAGTTTACCCGGCGCTGATGGCTACACCTTC | CASSLPGADGYTF
21 | TRBJ2-4 | . | TRBV7-8 | many | TGTGCCAGCAGCCCACCAGGTCGGGGCCCCGCCGACCAGGGCGCCAAAAACATTCAGTACTTC | CASSPPGRGPADQGAKNIQYF
15 | TRBJ2-2 | TRBD1 | TRBV2 | . | TGTGCCAGCAGCGGACAGGGGATTAACACCGGGGAGCTGTTTTTT | CASSGQGINTGELFF
15 | TRBJ1-3 | . | TRBV4-1 | few | TGCGCCAGCAGCCAAGGTGGGACCGGTGGAAACACCATATATTTT | CASSQGGTGGNTIYF